This TCR beta chain was identified in a study of T cell responses to AZD1222 COVID-19 vaccine. Looked up from germline, CDR1 is LNHDA and CDR2 is SQIVND (reference sequence). V trimming: 3 bases; J trimming: 3 bases; junction bases outside the gene matches: 8. This CDR3 is built from 15 residues. Study results and caveats: Donors were largely white British and mainly female; clonal diversity was possibly underestimated.

Second-dose timings of about 4 or about 12 weeks were pooled. This clone has a single count. Its antigen is as yet unknown. TCRdb's copy holds only in-frame clones and misses some; the assay was immunoSEQ multiplex PCR. Of some 80,000 clones listed, 90% are singletons. The chain links TRBV19 to TRBJ2-7; 7 positions match TRBD1. The sequence derives from an adult who received the AZD1222 COVID-19 vaccine. The sequencing here drew on peripheral blood, taken 28 days after the second AZD1222 dose. The CDR3 coding sequence is TGTGCCAGTAGTATCGCCCTGGGACAGCTCTACGAGCAGTACTTC. This gives the protein CASSIALGQLYEQYF.